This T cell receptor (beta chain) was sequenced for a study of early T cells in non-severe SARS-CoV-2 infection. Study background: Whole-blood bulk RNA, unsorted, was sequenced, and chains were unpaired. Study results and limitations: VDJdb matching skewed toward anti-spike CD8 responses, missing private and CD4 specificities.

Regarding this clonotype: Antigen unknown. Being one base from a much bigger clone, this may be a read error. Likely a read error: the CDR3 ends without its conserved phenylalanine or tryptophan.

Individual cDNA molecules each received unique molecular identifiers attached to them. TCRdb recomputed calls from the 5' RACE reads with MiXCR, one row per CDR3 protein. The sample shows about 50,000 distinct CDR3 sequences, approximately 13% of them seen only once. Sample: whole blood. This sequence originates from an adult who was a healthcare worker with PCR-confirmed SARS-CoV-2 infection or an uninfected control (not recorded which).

The CDR3 DNA reads TGCAGCGTACTAGACCTAGCCAAAAACATTCAGTACCTC. It translates to CSVLDLAKNIQYL. V is TRBV29-1 and J is TRBJ2-4; possible D gene TRBD2, 5 bases. The germline gives CDR1 SQVTM, CDR2 ANQGSEA. Trimming shortened V by 6 bases and J by 0 bases, and 9 bases separated the two germline ends. The CDR3 is made up of 13 amino acids.